This TCR beta chain was identified in a study of early T cells in non-severe SARS-CoV-2 infection. Study information: Chains from this unsorted whole-blood bulk RNA could not be paired.

Whole-study findings and limits: VDJdb matching favored anti-spike CD8 responses, missing private and CD4 specificities.

Notes on this clonotype: Antigen: not known.

cDNA molecules, individually, were tagged with unique molecular identifiers. TCRdb re-called the 5' RACE reads through MiXCR, storing one row per CDR3 protein. The repertoire has 95,000 to 150,000 distinct CDR3 sequences, more than 12% of them found once; the top ten carry around a fifth. The CDR3 consists of 15 residues. The germline gives CDR1 SGHRS, CDR2 YFSETQ. Trimming shortened V by 1 base and J by 4 bases, and 14 bases separated the two germline ends. The TCR originated in an adult who was a healthcare worker with PCR-confirmed SARS-CoV-2 infection or an uninfected control (not recorded which). The chain employs TRBV5-1 and TRBJ1-1, with D tentatively TRBD1 (5 bases). The sequencing sample was made of whole blood. The CDR3 DNA is TGCGCCAGCAGCTTGTTGTCTGGGGCGGTCACTGAAGCTTTCTTT. Its protein is CASSLLSGAVTEAFF.